Listed below are T cell receptor beta chains from one sample, sequenced in a study of response to subunit inactivated influenza vaccine. One entry per CDR3 protein, called by TCRdb with MiXCR from the RT-PCR reads. The sample contains more than 150,000 distinct CDR3 sequences, approximately 12% of which appear only once. The source material was CD8+ T cells sorted from PBMCs, sampled less than 30 months after vaccination. The receptor source for this set is a man between 50 and 75 years old who received an inactivated influenza vaccine. CDR3s include the opening cysteine and the closing phenylalanine or tryptophan. The D gene is left open where the match is weak. Expanded clones are given a class, and other clones once, few, many or no size at all.

V	D	J	size	CDR3	DNA
TRBV7-2	TRBD2	TRBJ2-7	NA	CASSSGLAGLYEQYF	TGTGCCAGCAGCTCTGGACTAGCGGGCCTTTACGAGCAGTACTTC
TRBV7-8	NA	TRBJ1-4	NA	CASSSLAMGPTNEKLFF	TGTGCCAGCAGCTCCCTAGCGATGGGGCCAACTAATGAAAAACTGTTTTTT
TRBV12-3/TRBV12-4	TRBD2	TRBJ2-1	few	CASSSGTSGSTSSYNEQFF	TGTGCCAGCAGTAGCGGGACTAGCGGGAGTACGAGCTCCTACAATGAGCAGTTCTTC
TRBV12-3/TRBV12-4	NA	TRBJ2-3	NA	CASSFGPVTDTQYF	TGTGCCAGCAGTTTTGGGCCAGTCACAGATACGCAGTATTTT
TRBV7-6	NA	TRBJ2-7	many	CASSSGTFLEQYF	TGTGCCAGCAGCTCCGGGACGTTCTTAGAGCAGTACTTC
TRBV6-1	NA	TRBJ1-2	many	CASSPTTAGDKRF	TGTGCCAGCAGTCCAACGACGGCGGGGGACAAACGTTTC
TRBV10-3	TRBD2	TRBJ2-1	few	CAISESRPPYSGSELYEQFF	TGTGCCATCAGTGAGTCGAGACCCCCTTATAGCGGGAGTGAGCTGTATGAGCAGTTCTTC
TRBV18	TRBD1	TRBJ2-1	few	CASSPLQGDNEQFF	TGTGCCAGCTCACCTCTACAGGGGGACAATGAGCAGTTCTTC
TRBV6-5	NA	TRBJ2-7	few	CASSYSRQEYEQYF	TGTGCCAGCAGTTATTCAAGACAGGAATACGAGCAGTACTTC
TRBV12-3/TRBV12-4	TRBD2	TRBJ2-5	few	CASSVPLAGGRETQYF	TGTGCCAGCAGTGTCCCTCTGGCGGGGGGCCGGGAGACCCAGTACTTC
TRBV12-3/TRBV12-4	TRBD2	TRBJ2-7	NA	CASQSGDAYEQYF	TGTGCCAGCCAAAGCGGGGATGCCTACGAGCAGTACTTC
TRBV12-3/TRBV12-4	TRBD1	TRBJ2-1	many	CASSLGTGGEQFF	TGTGCCAGCAGTTTAGGGACAGGGGGTGAGCAGTTCTTC
TRBV10-3	NA	TRBJ2-7	NA	CAISEQGEQYF	TGTGCCATCAGTGAGCAAGGCGAGCAGTACTTC
TRBV6-2/TRBV6-3	TRBD1	TRBJ2-7	few	CASTTKRTGLVFEQYF	TGTGCCAGCACCACAAAAAGGACAGGGCTTGTCTTCGAGCAGTACTTC
TRBV13	NA	TRBJ1-2	NA	CASSGQGRFGYTF	TGTGCCAGCAGCGGGCAGGGGCGGTTCGGCTACACCTTC
TRBV18	NA	TRBJ2-2	NA	CASSPEVNTGELFF	TGTGCCAGCTCACCGGAGGTTAACACCGGGGAGCTGTTTTTT
TRBV28	TRBD1	TRBJ1-2	many	CASTPDRGRGYGYTF	TGTGCCAGCACCCCGGACAGGGGGCGCGGCTATGGCTACACCTTC
TRBV14	NA	TRBJ2-1	many	CASSIMVPYNEQFF	TGTGCCAGCAGCATCATGGTCCCGTACAATGAGCAGTTCTTC
TRBV9	NA	TRBJ2-5	many	CASSPEGASRETQYF	TGTGCCAGCAGCCCGGAGGGGGCCAGCCGGGAGACCCAGTACTTC
TRBV20-1	NA	TRBJ2-7	few	CSAREVWNEQYF	TGCAGTGCTAGAGAGGTTTGGAACGAGCAGTACTTC
TRBV24-1	TRBD2	TRBJ2-7	NA	CATSDRSGTTYEQYF	TGTGCCACCAGTGACCGCAGCGGGACCACCTACGAGCAGTACTTC
TRBV4-1	NA	TRBJ2-7	NA	CASSPWLRYEQYF	TGCGCCAGCAGCCCCTGGCTACGCTACGAGCAGTACTTC
TRBV15	NA	TRBJ2-5	NA	CATSRTAAQEETQYF	TGTGCCACCAGCAGGACAGCAGCCCAGGAAGAGACCCAGTACTTC
TRBV6-2/TRBV6-3	TRBD1	TRBJ2-7	NA	CASSETGTGLEQYF	TGTGCCAGCAGCGAGACCGGGACAGGGCTCGAGCAGTACTTC
TRBV7-9	TRBD2	TRBJ2-2	NA	CASSLGLAGALGELFF	TGTGCCAGCAGCTTAGGACTAGCGGGAGCTCTCGGGGAGCTGTTTTTT
TRBV27	TRBD2	TRBJ2-7	many	CASSPITASGTHYEQYF	TGTGCCAGCAGTCCGATCACTGCTAGCGGAACCCACTACGAGCAGTACTTC
TRBV20-1	TRBD2	TRBJ2-7	NA	CSGRSLAGGTYEQYF	TGCAGTGGAAGATCTCTAGCGGGAGGTACCTACGAGCAGTACTTC
TRBV4-1	TRBD1	TRBJ2-1	few	CASSQTGTGQGEQFF	TGCGCCAGCAGCCAAACCGGGACAGGGCAAGGGGAGCAGTTCTTC
TRBV6-2/TRBV6-3	NA	TRBJ2-3	few	CASSYGALLENTQYF	TGTGCCAGCAGTTACGGGGCCCTCCTGGAGAATACGCAGTATTTT
TRBV3-1	NA	TRBJ2-7	NA	CASSQDRGWDEQYF	TGTGCCAGCAGCCAAGACCGAGGTTGGGACGAGCAGTACTTC
TRBV9	TRBD2	TRBJ2-7	NA	CASSAGGSSGTYEQYF	TGTGCCAGCAGCGCTGGGGGGTCTAGCGGGACCTACGAGCAGTACTTC
TRBV29-1	NA	TRBJ2-7	many	CSVGGYSAYEQYF	TGCAGCGTTGGTGGCTATTCGGCTTACGAGCAGTACTTC
TRBV29-1	TRBD1	TRBJ2-7	NA	CSVRGTAYEQYF	TGCAGCGTCAGGGGGACAGCCTACGAGCAGTACTTC
TRBV10-1	NA	TRBJ2-7	NA	CASSAGLAYEQYF	TGCGCCAGCAGTGCCGGGCTAGCCTACGAGCAGTACTTC
TRBV6-2/TRBV6-3	NA	TRBJ2-1	NA	CASSPGFQSYNEQFF	TGTGCCAGCAGCCCAGGGTTTCAATCCTACAATGAGCAGTTCTTC
TRBV7-2	NA	TRBJ2-3	NA	CASSLVILSGRTDTQYF	TGTGCCAGCAGCTTAGTCATCCTGAGCGGACGCACAGATACGCAGTATTTT
TRBV3-1	NA	TRBJ1-1	few	CASSQEYADTEAFF	TGTGCCAGCAGCCAAGAGTACGCGGACACTGAAGCTTTCTTT
TRBV6-5	TRBD1	TRBJ1-2	many	CASSYTGTGRAGYTF	TGTGCCAGCAGTTACACCGGGACAGGGAGGGCTGGCTACACCTTC
TRBV29-1	TRBD1	TRBJ1-2	NA	CSVSPGQGHYGYTF	TGCAGCGTTTCACCGGGACAGGGGCACTATGGCTACACCTTC
TRBV20-1	NA	TRBJ2-7	NA	CSATMARLGEQYF	TGCAGTGCAACGATGGCTAGACTTGGGGAGCAGTACTTC
TRBV4-3	NA	TRBJ2-2	NA	CASSQFGSGANTGELFF	TGCGCCAGCAGCCAATTTGGGTCAGGGGCGAACACCGGGGAGCTGTTTTTT
TRBV2	NA	TRBJ1-1	NA	CASSEGGEAFF	TGTGCCAGCAGTGAAGGAGGTGAAGCTTTCTTT
TRBV20-1	NA	TRBJ2-5	NA	CSASVWAATPMEETQYF	TGCAGTGCTAGTGTCTGGGCAGCCACCCCGATGGAAGAGACCCAGTACTTC
TRBV5-4	TRBD1	TRBJ2-1	NA	CASSLGGVPNEQFF	TGTGCCAGCAGCTTAGGGGGCGTTCCGAATGAGCAGTTCTTC
TRBV12-3/TRBV12-4	NA	TRBJ2-4	NA	CVSSILGQPYLAKNIQYF	TGTGTCAGCAGTATCCTTGGACAGCCGTACCTAGCCAAAAACATTCAGTACTTC
TRBV6-5	NA	TRBJ2-7	NA	CASSYSKGAVEQYF	TGTGCCAGCAGTTACTCTAAGGGCGCGGTTGAGCAGTACTTC
TRBV15	NA	TRBJ2-7	NA	CATSRQPHEQYF	TGTGCCACCAGCAGGCAGCCGCACGAGCAGTACTTC
TRBV6-5	NA	TRBJ1-1	few	CASSYFTVNTEAFF	TGTGCCAGCAGTTACTTTACGGTGAACACTGAAGCTTTCTTT
TRBV12-3/TRBV12-4	NA	TRBJ2-1	NA	CASTSTDGLYNEQFF	TGTGCCAGCACGAGCACGGACGGCCTCTACAATGAGCAGTTCTTC
TRBV4-3	NA	TRBJ2-5	medium-sized	CASSQAVDREETQYF	TGCGCCAGCAGCCAAGCGGTCGATCGGGAAGAGACCCAGTACTTC
TRBV28	NA	TRBJ2-2	NA	CASSLWTENTGELFF	TGTGCCAGCAGTTTATGGACAGAAAACACCGGGGAGCTGTTTTTT
TRBV6-1	NA	TRBJ2-7	NA	CASSDGGLGEQYF	TGTGCCAGCAGTGACGGGGGTTTGGGCGAGCAGTACTTC
TRBV29-1	TRBD2	TRBJ2-7	few	CSVDGLAGSYEQYF	TGCAGCGTAGACGGACTAGCGGGATCCTACGAGCAGTACTTC
TRBV7-6	NA	TRBJ2-2	NA	CASSLAPFANTGELFF	TGTGCCAGCAGCTTAGCGCCGTTCGCGAACACCGGGGAGCTGTTTTTT
TRBV29-1	NA	TRBJ2-2	NA	CSVTETNTGELFF	TGCAGCGTTACGGAGACGAACACCGGGGAGCTGTTTTTT
TRBV11-1	NA	TRBJ1-2	few	CASSLYTISPGQNYGYTF	TGTGCCAGCAGCTTATACACGATAAGCCCCGGCCAGAACTATGGCTACACCTTC
TRBV29-1	NA	TRBJ2-5	NA	CSVDDQQETQYF	TGCAGCGTTGATGACCAGCAAGAGACCCAGTACTTC
TRBV7-9	NA	TRBJ2-5	many	CASSSRGDALSRETQYF	TGTGCCAGCAGTTCTAGGGGGGACGCTCTTTCTCGGGAGACCCAGTACTTC